The 4 T cell receptor beta chains below come from one sample, sequenced in a study of T-cell memory formation after mild COVID-19. Each CDR3 protein is one row after TCRdb ran MiXCR on the 5' RACE reads. The data show 350,000 to 500,000 distinct CDR3 sequences, 23% seen once. The sample consisted of PBMCs or a T cell subset sorted from them (not recorded which). The source is an adult woman who had mild COVID-19 (a few samples of this study predate the infection). Cell type and time point are not known.

Only a few counts were recorded for this clonotype. The rearrangement uses TRBV5-6 and TRBJ2-1; TRBD2 matches at 15 bases. Germline values: CDR1 SGHDT, CDR2 YYEEEE. Losses at the gene ends were 4 bases for V and 0 bases for J; bases not matched to a gene: 8. The CDR3 sequence is 19 residues long. The CDR3 DNA reads TGTGCCAGCAGCCCTCCGGGACTAGCGGGGGGCCTCTCCTACAATGAGCAGTTCTTC. This gives the protein CASSPPGLAGGLSYNEQFF.

The chain carries TRBV3-1 and TRBJ2-2; a possible D gene is TRBD2 (6 bases). The CDR3 has 17 amino acids. V shed 4 bases and J shed 6 bases, with 21 bases lying between them. Germline V gene data show CDR1 as LGHDT and CDR2 as YNNKEL (reference sequence). CDR3 nucleotide sequence: TGTGCCAGCAGCCCCCCTTCATCGGGAGAGTTCGCCGGGGAGCTGTTTTTT. It is translated as CASSPPSSGEFAGELFF.

This CDR3 reads CASSRGGNSNQPQHF. The CDR3 DNA is TGTGCCAGCAGCCGGGGGGGGAATAGCAATCAGCCCCAGCATTTT. V is TRBV9 and J is TRBJ1-5; weak D call: TRBD1 (5 bases). From germline, CDR1 is SGDLS and CDR2 YYNGEE. V was trimmed by 4 bases and J by 0 bases, leaving 11 bases between them. This CDR3 has 15 amino acids.

Only a few counts were recorded for this clonotype. The V and J genes are TRBV7-9 and TRBJ1-2; 7 nucleotides agree with TRBD1. The J segment lost 2 bases and the V segment lost 5 bases, leaving 5 bases of the junction unmatched. This CDR3 contains 14 residues. Germline CDR1 and CDR2: SEHNR and FQNEAQ (reference sequence). As DNA, the CDR3 is TGTGCCAGCAGCCCGGGACAGCCAAACTATGGCTACACCTTC. It codes for CASSPGQPNYGYTF.